A single sample gave rise to the 10 T cell receptor beta chains below, sequenced in a study of blood T cell repertoires in COVID-19. Clones were sequenced by immunoSEQ multiplex PCR, and TCRdb holds only the in-frame ones, with some missing. The sample holds approximately 330,000 clones, approximately 90% seen once. Sequencing used peripheral blood. The receptors were gathered from a man aged 30-40 years with COVID-19, enrolled during active disease.

The gene calls are TRBV6-5 and TRBJ2-7; 7 bases are shared with TRBD2. V lost 3 bases, J lost 5 bases, and 10 bases stayed unmatched. Germline V gene sequence: CDR1 MNHEY, CDR2 SVGAGI. The CDR3 sequence is 15 residues long. CDR3 coding DNA: TGTGCCAGCAGTTATCTGGCGGGAGCTGGCCACGAGCAGTACTTC. It yields the protein CASSYLAGAGHEQYF.

A single count supports this clone. Relative to the germline gene, one junction end is altered; a read error may explain this. The V call is TRBV2, the J call TRBJ2-7, with 9 bases lining up with TRBD1. The CDR3 has 13 residues. The germline V gene has CDR1 SNHLY and CDR2 FYNNEI. The CDR3 sequence: CASTGGASYEQYF. In nucleotides, the CDR3 is TGTGCGAGCACAGGGGGCGCTTCCTACGAGCAGTACTTC.

The rearrangement joins TRBV5-5 to TRBJ1-2; TRBD1 agrees at 9 bases. Looked up from germline, CDR1 is SGHKS and CDR2 is YYEKEE (reference sequence). CDR3 length: 16 amino acids. Trimming cost V 4 bases and J 1 base; bases outside gene matches: 8. CDR3 in amino acids: CASSQAGTGSNYGYTF. Written as DNA, the CDR3 is TGTGCCAGCAGCCAAGCTGGGACAGGGAGTAACTATGGCTACACCTTC.

This sequence joins TRBV6-2 or TRBV6-3 and TRBJ2-3; no clear D. Germline V lookup: CDR1 MNHEY, CDR2 SVGEGT. The CDR3 extends over 14 amino acids. The ends were cut back, 2 bases at V and 1 base at J, with 7 bases in the middle. The CDR3 region is CASSYPPGTDTQYF. The CDR3 DNA reads as TGTGCCAGCAGTTACCCACCGGGCACAGATACGCAGTATTTT.

This clone was observed a single time. V gene TRBV7-9 combines with J gene TRBJ2-7, with 8 bases aligning to TRBD1. The CDR3 covers 14 residues. J lost 9 bases, V lost 4 bases, and 11 bases had no gene match. Germline V gene lookup returns CDR1 SEHNR and CDR2 FQNEAQ (reference sequence). The CDR3 loop is CASSSPWTGLVQYF. The CDR3 DNA sequence: TGTGCCAGCAGCTCCCCCTGGACAGGGCTTGTGCAGTACTTC.

The V gene is TRBV28, the J gene TRBJ2-2; D remains ambiguous. Germline V gene sequence: CDR1 MDHEN, CDR2 SYDVKM. The CDR3 covers 13 residues. V shed 7 bases and J shed 4 bases, with 10 bases lying between them. DNA for the CDR3: TGTGCCAGCATGCCAGGATCCACCGGGGAGCTGTTTTTT. Translating gives CASMPGSTGELFF.

The V and J genes are TRBV12-3 or TRBV12-4 and TRBJ2-7; D call uncertain. This CDR3 has 11 residues. V gave up 6 bases and J gave up 3 bases, with 6 bases separating them. The CDR3 is CASSRNYEQYF. DNA of the CDR3: TGTGCCAGCAGCCGTAACTACGAGCAGTACTTC.

The rearrangement links TRBV18 to TRBJ2-1, with 7 bases that match TRBD2. V shed 1 base and J 7 bases; nucleotides not matched to a gene: 4. CDR1 KGHSH and CDR2 LQKENI come from the germline V gene. The CDR3 runs 14 residues. This CDR3 reads CASSPLSGGNEQFF. CDR3 nucleotide sequence: TGTGCCAGCTCACCACTGTCGGGAGGAAATGAGCAGTTCTTC. The full variable domain, in which reference TRBV18 and TRBJ2-1 provide the parts outside the CDR3, is NAGVMQNPRHLVRRRGQEARLRCSPMKGHSHVYWYRQLPEEGLKFMVYLQKENIIDESGMPKERFSAEFPKEGPSILRIQQVVRGDSAAYFCASSPLSGGNEQFFGPGTRLTVL.

This chain links TRBV20-1 with TRBJ2-7; 9 nucleotides line up with TRBD1. V dropped 5 bases and J dropped 6; count of bases not matched to a gene: 2. Germline V lookup: CDR1 DFQATT, CDR2 SNEGSKA (reference sequence). The CDR3 is 11 amino acids. The CDR3 nucleotides read TGCAGTGCTCGGGACAGGGCCGAGCAGTACTTC. Encoded protein: CSARDRAEQYF.

The chain has TRBV7-9 and TRBJ2-7; perhaps TRBD2 as D (6 bases). V was trimmed by 5 bases and J by 2 bases, leaving 13 bases between them. CDR3 length: 14 amino acids. Per germline, CDR1 SEHNR and CDR2 FQNEAQ (reference sequence). The CDR3 region is CASSPPGGPYEQYF. The CDR3, as DNA: TGTGCCAGCAGCCCTCCCGGGGGTCCCTACGAGCAGTACTTC. The variable domain in full, with the rest retrieved from reference TRBV7-9 and TRBJ2-7, is DTGVSQNPRHKITKRGQNVTFRCDPISEHNRLYWYRQTLGQGPEFLTYFQNEAQLEKSRLLSDRFSAERPKGSFSTLEIQRTEQGDSAMYLCASSPPGGPYEQYFGPGTRLTVT.